Shown below are 28 T cell receptor beta chains from a single sample sequenced in a study of T cells in localized non-small cell lung cancer. Data came from immunoSEQ multiplex PCR; TCRdb stores just in-frame clones and leaves some out. The table has 100,000 to 150,000 clones, 89% seen once. The sample here was peripheral blood, taken before any cancer treatment. The origin of the receptors is a female donor aged 60 or older with stage I lung adenocarcinoma.

There are a few counts of this clone. Other DNA variants within this sample encode the same CDR3. The V gene is TRBV5-1, the J gene TRBJ2-3; no reliable D call. The CDR3 covers 13 residues. V lost 0 bases, J lost 2 bases, and 4 bases lay in between. Per the germline V gene, CDR1 is SGHRS and CDR2 is YFSETQ. CDR3 in DNA: TGCGCCAGCAGCTTGGAAGCCACAGATACGCAGTATTTT. Translation gives CASSLEATDTQYF.

This sequence joins TRBV30 and TRBJ2-5; D unclear. There are 12 residues in the CDR3. In germline, CDR1 is GTSNPN, CDR2 SVGIG (reference sequence). V was pared by 3 bases and J by 2 bases, with 7 bases between. CDR3 DNA sequence: TGTGCCTGGAGGTATGAGCAAGAGACCCAGTACTTC. Translated: CAWRYEQETQYF.

This sequence joins TRBV5-4 and TRBJ1-1; maybe TRBD1 (5 bases). The germline V gene encodes CDR1 SGHNT and CDR2 YYREEE (reference sequence). The CDR3 spans 13 residues. The germline V and J ends were trimmed by 7 bases and 5 bases, with 15 bases remaining between them. DNA for the CDR3: TGTGCCAGCCGGACGGGGGGAGGTACTGAAGCTTTCTTT. It encodes CASRTGGGTEAFF.

CDR3 DNA sequence: TGTGCCAGCAAAGCGGGGGGGTTTTCGACTGGCTACACCTTC. This translates into CASKAGGFSTGYTF. The genes are TRBV25-1 and TRBJ1-2; maybe TRBD1 (5 bases). Germline lookup yields CDR1 MGHDK and CDR2 SYGVNS. V dropped 7 bases and J dropped 7 bases, with 19 bases sitting between them. This CDR3 contains 14 residues.

This rearrangement joins TRBV5-1 to TRBJ1-1; 7 bases map to TRBD1. The length of the CDR3 is 14 residues. V shed 3 bases and J 5 bases; nucleotides not matched to a gene: 7. Germline CDR1 and CDR2: SGHRS and YFSETQ. CDR3 nucleotide sequence: TGCGCCAGCAGCTACCCGGGACAGCCGACTGAAGCTTTCTTT. Residues: CASSYPGQPTEAFF.

This sequence joins TRBV6-5 and TRBJ1-6, with 7 bases that match TRBD1. Losses at the gene ends were 6 bases for V and 5 bases for J; bases not matched to a gene: 7. Germline lookup yields CDR1 MNHEY and CDR2 SVGAGI. The CDR3 runs 15 residues. The CDR3 loop is CASRPGQANNSPLHF. CDR3 DNA sequence: TGTGCCAGCAGGCCCGGACAGGCCAATAATTCACCCCTCCACTTT.

The rearrangement links TRBV9 to TRBJ2-3, with D possibly being TRBD1 (5 bases). CDR3 length equals 13 residues. V shed 6 bases and J shed 2 bases, with 10 bases lying between them. CDR1 SGDLS and CDR2 YYNGEE come from the germline V gene. The CDR3 coding sequence is TGTGCCAGCACAGGGTCGAACACAGATACGCAGTATTTT. This encodes CASTGSNTDTQYF.

The V call is TRBV10-2, the J call TRBJ2-7; D unresolved. The germline V gene has CDR1 WSHSY and CDR2 SAAADI. The CDR3 loop spans 15 amino acids. Trimming removed 8 bases from V and 3 bases from J, with 20 bases in between. As DNA, the CDR3 is TGCGCCAGCGCCTCGGTTCTGGGTTTAAACTACGAGCAGTACTTC. It translates to CASASVLGLNYEQYF.

This clone was recorded once. The chain employs TRBV11-2 and TRBJ2-7; TRBD1 matches 7 bases. Germline CDR1 SGHAT, CDR2 FQNNGV. The CDR3 extends over 16 amino acids. V trimming: 1 base; J trimming: 4 bases; junction bases outside the gene matches: 10. The CDR3 sequence: CASSLGDIKGAYEQYF. The CDR3 DNA reads TGTGCCAGCAGCTTAGGGGATATTAAGGGGGCATACGAGCAGTACTTC.

Only a few counts were recorded for this clone. The V call is TRBV28, the J call TRBJ1-5; D gene unclear. Germline V CDR1 and CDR2: MDHEN, SYDVKM. The CDR3 sequence is 13 residues long. CDR3 loop: CGTQPRPNQPQHF. The CDR3 coding sequence is TGTGGAACCCAGCCGCGTCCTAATCAGCCCCAGCATTTT.

The chain joins TRBV9 to TRBJ2-1, with 14 bases matching TRBD2. The CDR3 totals 13 residues. The V gene's germline CDR1 is SGDLS and CDR2 YYNGEE. V lost 6 bases to trimming and J lost 12 bases; unmatched junction nucleotides: 5. CDR3 residues: CASTQGLAGVQFF. Written as DNA, the CDR3 is TGTGCCAGCACCCAGGGACTAGCGGGAGTGCAGTTCTTC.

The chain uses TRBV2 and TRBJ2-3; 9 bases are shared with TRBD1. The CDR3 extends over 18 amino acids. The J segment lost 6 bases and the V segment lost 6 bases, leaving 19 bases of the junction unmatched. In germline, CDR1 is SNHLY, CDR2 FYNNEI. CDR3 bases: TGTGCCAGCAGAGACCGGGACAGGGACTACCTTAGTGGCGATACGCAGTATTTT. Translated: CASRDRDRDYLSGDTQYF.

The chain joins TRBV7-6 to TRBJ2-2; 12 nucleotides line up with TRBD2. Per the germline V gene, CDR1 is SGHVS and CDR2 is FNYEAQ. The V gene end was trimmed by 2 bases and the J gene end by 4 bases; junction bases not matched to a gene: 2. The CDR3 is made up of 16 amino acids. The CDR3 DNA is TGTGCCAGCAGCTTATCGACTAGCGGGAGCACCGGGGAGCTGTTTTTT. This sequence encodes CASSLSTSGSTGELFF.

V and J are TRBV28 and TRBJ1-1; D ambiguous. Germline assignment: CDR1 MDHEN and CDR2 SYDVKM. The length of the CDR3 is 14 residues. Between the trimmed V and J ends, which lost 6 bases and 4 bases, there was a span of 15 bases. Here the CDR3 DNA reads TGTGCCAGCAGCCTGACACTGGGGAGCACTGAAGCTTTCTTT. This sequence encodes CASSLTLGSTEAFF.

J is TRBJ2-5 and V is TRBV11-2; D is perhaps TRBD1 (5 bases). CDR1 is SGHAT, CDR2 FQNNGV, per germline. V shed 2 bases and J shed 2 bases, with 9 bases lying between them. The CDR3 sequence is 14 residues long. The CDR3 loop is CASSLRGYQETQYF. The CDR3 DNA sequence: TGTGCCAGCAGCTTAAGGGGATATCAAGAGACCCAGTACTTC.

This sequence joins TRBV28 and TRBJ1-6, with a weak D call TRBD1 (5 bases). The CDR3 has 17 amino acids. The germline V gene encodes CDR1 MDHEN and CDR2 SYDVKM. V dropped 7 bases and J dropped 5 bases, with 21 bases sitting between them. The CDR3 DNA is TGTGCCAGCACCACAAGGGGCGGGAAGGCCGATAATTCACCCCTCCACTTT. Protein: CASTTRGGKADNSPLHF.

V and J are TRBV29-1 and TRBJ2-5; no reliable D call. The V and J ends lost 4 bases and 6 bases respectively, with 12 bases between them. The length of the CDR3 is 12 residues. CDR1 is SQVTM, CDR2 ANQGSEA, per germline. The CDR3 nucleotides read TGCAGCGTTGGGCCAACTTCTCAGACCCAGTACTTC. Amino acids: CSVGPTSQTQYF. Combining the CDR3 with reference TRBV29-1 and TRBJ2-5 gives the whole variable domain SAVISQKPSRDICQRGTSLTIQCQVDSQVTMMFWYRQQPGQSLTLIATANQGSEATYESGFVIDKFPISRPNLTFSTLTVSNMSPEDSSIYLCSVGPTSQTQYFGPGTRLLVL.

The chain uses TRBV29-1 and TRBJ1-1; D is undetermined. Germline CDR1 and CDR2: SQVTM and ANQGSEA. V lost 4 bases and J lost 1, with 7 bases in between. This CDR3 is built from 12 residues. The chain's CDR3 is CSVGASNTEAFF. CDR3 in DNA: TGCAGCGTTGGCGCCTCGAACACTGAAGCTTTCTTT.

This chain connects TRBV2 to TRBJ2-5; the D gene is possibly TRBD2 (6 bases). This CDR3 region has 15 residues. Trimming cost V 7 bases and J 7 bases, with 22 bases left between them. From germline, CDR1 is SNHLY and CDR2 FYNNEI. CDR3 region: CASIGQGGRRGTQYF. The CDR3 coding sequence is TGTGCCAGCATCGGGCAGGGAGGCCGACGTGGGACCCAGTACTTC.

This chain uses TRBV5-6 with TRBJ2-7; D is tentatively TRBD1 or TRBD2 (5 bases each). Germline V CDR1 and CDR2: SGHDT, YYEEEE. CDR3 length: 13 residues. V was trimmed by 1 base and J by 6 bases, leaving 11 bases between them. The CDR3 protein is CASSLSGGSEQYF. CDR3 nucleotide sequence: TGTGCCAGCAGCTTGTCTGGGGGAAGCGAGCAGTACTTC.

This chain joins TRBV18 and TRBJ2-7; 10 positions agree with TRBD2. The V gene end was trimmed by 2 bases and the J gene end by 7 bases; junction bases not matched to a gene: 5. Germline values: CDR1 KGHSH, CDR2 LQKENI. CDR3 length: 14 residues. CDR3 residues: CASSPESSGGEQYF. The CDR3, as DNA: TGTGCCAGCTCACCAGAGTCTAGCGGGGGAGAGCAGTACTTC.

The V call is TRBV2, the J call TRBJ1-2; TRBD1 matches 11 bases. Germline CDR1 and CDR2: SNHLY and FYNNEI. The length of the CDR3 is 13 residues. The CDR3 here is CAGSGTGGDGYTF. The DNA for the CDR3 is TGTGCAGGGTCTGGGACAGGGGGGGATGGCTACACCTTC. The entire variable domain, with the rest obtained from reference TRBV2 and TRBJ1-2, is as follows: EPEVTQTPSHQVTQMGQEVILRCVPISNHLYFYWYRQILGQKVEFLVSFYNNEISEKSEIFDDQFSVERPDGSNFTLKIRSTKLEDSAMYFCAGSGTGGDGYTFGSGTRLTVV.

This clone appeared once. V gene TRBV5-4 combines with J gene TRBJ2-2; 7 positions agree with TRBD2. The CDR3 is 16 amino acids. V was clipped by 2 bases and J by 2 bases; unmatched bases: 6. Germline lookup yields CDR1 SGHNT and CDR2 YYREEE (reference sequence). CDR3 DNA: TGTGCCAGCAGCTTTGGTGGGAGGGCCAACACCGGGGAGCTGTTTTTT. This translates into CASSFGGRANTGELFF.

The V gene is TRBV5-1, the J gene TRBJ2-2; no firm D call. V lost 0 bases and J 0 bases, leaving 3 bases between the germline ends. This CDR3 region has 14 residues. Germline V gene lookup returns CDR1 SGHRS and CDR2 YFSETQ. CDR3 in amino acids: CASSLVTNTGELFF. The CDR3 DNA sequence: TGCGCCAGCAGCTTGGTCACGAACACCGGGGAGCTGTTTTTT.

The chain joins TRBV5-1 to TRBJ2-1; maybe TRBD1 (6 bases). Germline lookup yields CDR1 SGHRS and CDR2 YFSETQ. The CDR3 consists of 14 residues. Deletions cut 2 bases from V and 7 bases from J, with 13 bases between. CDR3 nucleotides: TGCGCCAGCAGCTTCTATACAGGGCGGAATGAGCAGTTCTTC. Residues: CASSFYTGRNEQFF.

The chain carries TRBV10-3 and TRBJ2-1; TRBD2 matches 8 bases. J gave up 8 bases and V 11 bases, and 14 bases lay outside the gene matches. The CDR3 runs to 14 residues. Germline CDR1 reads ENHRY; CDR2 reads SYGVKD. The CDR3 DNA sequence: TGTGCCGCATCCATGGGACTAGGTGATTATGAGCAGTTCTTC. It specifies CAASMGLGDYEQFF.

DNA for the CDR3: TGTGCCAGCAGTTTGGGGTATAACTTCTACAATGAGCAGTTCTTC. Encoded protein: CASSLGYNFYNEQFF. The J gene is TRBJ2-1, the V gene TRBV27, with D uncertain. The CDR3 loop spans 15 amino acids. Germline V CDR1 and CDR2: MNHEY, SMNVEV (reference sequence). Trimming pared 3 bases from V and 3 bases from J, leaving 12 bases between.

V usage is TRBV11-3 and J usage is TRBJ2-1; D might be TRBD1 or TRBD2, each matching 5 bases. There are 15 residues in the CDR3. Germline CDR1 and CDR2: SGHNT and YENEEA. V was cut by 5 bases and J by 2 bases, with 13 bases left in between. CDR3 coding DNA: TGTGCCAGCAGCCCCCGGGGCGGTCCCTACAATGAGCAGTTCTTC. It codes for CASSPRGGPYNEQFF.